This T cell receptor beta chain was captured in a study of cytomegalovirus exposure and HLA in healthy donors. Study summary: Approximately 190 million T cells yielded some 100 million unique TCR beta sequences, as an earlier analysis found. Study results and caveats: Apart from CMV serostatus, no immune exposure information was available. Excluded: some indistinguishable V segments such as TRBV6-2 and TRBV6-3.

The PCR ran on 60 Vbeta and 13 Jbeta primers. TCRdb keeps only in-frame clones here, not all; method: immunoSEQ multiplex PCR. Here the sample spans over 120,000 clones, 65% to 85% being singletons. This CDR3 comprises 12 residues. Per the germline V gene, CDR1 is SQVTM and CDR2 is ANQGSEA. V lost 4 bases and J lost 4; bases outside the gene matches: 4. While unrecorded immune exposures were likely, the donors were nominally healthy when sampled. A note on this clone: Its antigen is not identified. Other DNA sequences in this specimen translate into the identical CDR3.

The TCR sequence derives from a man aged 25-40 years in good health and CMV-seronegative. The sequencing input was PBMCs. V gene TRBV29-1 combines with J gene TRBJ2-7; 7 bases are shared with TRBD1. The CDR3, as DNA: TGCAGCGTTGGGGACAGCACTTACGAGCAGTACTTC. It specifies CSVGDSTYEQYF.